A selection of T cell receptor beta chains follows, all from one sample in a study of blood T cell repertoires in COVID-19. The repertoire was sequenced with immunoSEQ multiplex PCR; TCRdb's copy has only in-frame clones and lacks some. The table has roughly 290,000 clones, roughly 90% seen once. The source material was peripheral blood. These receptors were taken from a woman aged 60 to 75 with acute or convalescent COVID-19. Both conserved end residues are part of each CDR3. Each record gives: CDR3 length, V gene, J gene, CDR3 protein.

>13|TRBV28|TRBJ1-2
CASTTGGPYGYTF
>12|TRBV28|TRBJ2-7
CASGGGGYEQYF
>18|TRBV4-1|TRBJ1-3
CASSQVGSVDTSGNTIYF
>14|TRBV19|TRBJ2-1
CASNGGGTNNEQFF
>14|TRBV28|TRBJ1-1
CASSQLTGDTEAFF
>17|TRBV21-1|TRBJ1-2
CASSKDWTGGTIYGYTF
>15|TRBV30|TRBJ1-3
CAWSPLSSPGNTIYF
>17|TRBV28|TRBJ2-3
CASSPSGQGPITDTQYF
>14|TRBV4-3|TRBJ1-3
CASSQDSGRFTIYF
>15|TRBV7-3|TRBJ2-1
CASSLHGQTSDEQFF
>13|TRBV24-1|TRBJ1-6
CATSDSAGRTLHF
>16|TRBV5-1|TRBJ1-1
CASTQGARGLHTEAFF
>14|TRBV24-1|TRBJ2-3
CATSPSGWGDTQYF
>18|TRBV18|TRBJ2-2
CASSRIRLAGGNTGELFF
>17|TRBV30|TRBJ1-3
CAWSGGGARYSGNTIYF
>15|TRBV15|TRBJ2-7
CATSGTGRAPYEQYF